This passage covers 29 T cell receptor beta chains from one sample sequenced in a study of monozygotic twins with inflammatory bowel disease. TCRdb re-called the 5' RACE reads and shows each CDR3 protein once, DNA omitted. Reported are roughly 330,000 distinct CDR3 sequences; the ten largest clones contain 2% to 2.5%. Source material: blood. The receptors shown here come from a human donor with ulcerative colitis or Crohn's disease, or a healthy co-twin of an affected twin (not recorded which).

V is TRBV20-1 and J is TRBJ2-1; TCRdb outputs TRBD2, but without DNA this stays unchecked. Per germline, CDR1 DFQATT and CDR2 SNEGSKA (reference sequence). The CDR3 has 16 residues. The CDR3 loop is CSASLTSAPTYNEQFF.

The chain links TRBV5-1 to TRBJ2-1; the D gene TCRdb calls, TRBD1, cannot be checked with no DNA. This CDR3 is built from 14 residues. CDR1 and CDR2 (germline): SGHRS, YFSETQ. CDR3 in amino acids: CASTRGEGLDEQFF.

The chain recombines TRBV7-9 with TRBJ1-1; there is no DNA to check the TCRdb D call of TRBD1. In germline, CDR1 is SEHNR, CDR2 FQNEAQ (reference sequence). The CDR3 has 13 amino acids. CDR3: CASSLLRDSEAFF.

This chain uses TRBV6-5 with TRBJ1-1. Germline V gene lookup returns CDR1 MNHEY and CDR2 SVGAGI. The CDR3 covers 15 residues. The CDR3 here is CASSYSGERDTEAFF.

The CDR3: CASSPYPRGPSSYNSPLHF. V usage is TRBV18 and J usage is TRBJ1-6; TCRdb selects TRBD1, and the lack of DNA leaves this call unchecked. The CDR3 sequence is 19 residues long. Germline values: CDR1 KGHSH, CDR2 LQKENI.

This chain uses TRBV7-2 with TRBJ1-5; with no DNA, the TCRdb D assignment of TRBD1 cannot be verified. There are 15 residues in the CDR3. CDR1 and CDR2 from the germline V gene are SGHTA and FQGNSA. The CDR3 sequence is CASSLAGGAHQPQHF.

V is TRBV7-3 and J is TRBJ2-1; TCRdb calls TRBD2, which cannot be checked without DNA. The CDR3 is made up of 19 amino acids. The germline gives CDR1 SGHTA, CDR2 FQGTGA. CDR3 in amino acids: CASSLFHGGTASSYNEQFF.

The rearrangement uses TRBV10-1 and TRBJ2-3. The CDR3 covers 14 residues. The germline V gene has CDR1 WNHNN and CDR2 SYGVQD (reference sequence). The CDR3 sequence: CASSESIGTDTQYF.

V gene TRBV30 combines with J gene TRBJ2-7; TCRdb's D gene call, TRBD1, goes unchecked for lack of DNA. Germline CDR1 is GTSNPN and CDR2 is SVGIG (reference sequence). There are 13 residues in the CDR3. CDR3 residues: CAWSPGQGYEQYF.

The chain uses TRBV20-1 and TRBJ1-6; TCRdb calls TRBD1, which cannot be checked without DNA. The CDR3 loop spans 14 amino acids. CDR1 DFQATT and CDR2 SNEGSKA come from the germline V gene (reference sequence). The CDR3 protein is CSARTGQYNSPLHF.

CDR3 loop: CASSIQGIPYNSPLHF. V is TRBV7-2 and J is TRBJ1-6; the TRBD1 assignment by TCRdb is unverifiable without DNA. The germline gives CDR1 SGHTA, CDR2 FQGNSA. CDR3 length: 16 amino acids.

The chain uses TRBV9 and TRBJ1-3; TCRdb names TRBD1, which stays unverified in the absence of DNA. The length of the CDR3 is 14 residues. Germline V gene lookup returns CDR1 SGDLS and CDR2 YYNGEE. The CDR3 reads CASRTGSSGNTIYF.

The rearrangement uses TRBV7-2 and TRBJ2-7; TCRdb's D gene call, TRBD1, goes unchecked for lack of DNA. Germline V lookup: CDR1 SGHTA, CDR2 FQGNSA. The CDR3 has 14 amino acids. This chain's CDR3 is CASSSSDRGYEQYF. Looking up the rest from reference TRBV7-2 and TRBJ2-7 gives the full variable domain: GAGVSQSPSNKVTEKGKDVELRCDPISGHTALYWYRQSLGQGLEFLIYFQGNSAPDKSGLPSDRFSAERTGGSVSTLTIQRTQQEDSAVYLCASSSSDRGYEQYFGPGTRLTVT.

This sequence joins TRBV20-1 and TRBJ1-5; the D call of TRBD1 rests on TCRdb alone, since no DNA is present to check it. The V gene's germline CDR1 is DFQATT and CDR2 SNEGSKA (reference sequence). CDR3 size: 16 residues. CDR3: CSASTGTGGPNQPQHF.

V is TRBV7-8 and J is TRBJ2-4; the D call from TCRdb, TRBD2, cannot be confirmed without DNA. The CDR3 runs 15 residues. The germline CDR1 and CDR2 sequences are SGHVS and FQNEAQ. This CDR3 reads CAIGQGGPRGNIQYF.

The CDR3 reads CAWRPGQQETQYF. V usage is TRBV30 and J usage is TRBJ2-5; TCRdb proposes TRBD1, but this gene call is untestable without DNA. This CDR3 is built from 13 residues. Germline loops: CDR1 GTSNPN, CDR2 SVGIG (reference sequence).

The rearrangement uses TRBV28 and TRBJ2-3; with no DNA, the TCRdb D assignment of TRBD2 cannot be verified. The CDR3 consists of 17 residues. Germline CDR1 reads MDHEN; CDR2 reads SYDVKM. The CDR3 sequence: CASGLGTSGVSTDTQYF.

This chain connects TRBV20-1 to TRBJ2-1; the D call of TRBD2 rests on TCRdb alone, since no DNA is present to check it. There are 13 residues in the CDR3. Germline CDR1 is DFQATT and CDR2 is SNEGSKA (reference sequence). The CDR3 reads CSARKEEGGEQFF.

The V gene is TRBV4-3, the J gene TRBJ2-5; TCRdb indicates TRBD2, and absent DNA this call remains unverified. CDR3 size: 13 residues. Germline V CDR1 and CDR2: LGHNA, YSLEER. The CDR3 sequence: CASSQGLAETQYF.

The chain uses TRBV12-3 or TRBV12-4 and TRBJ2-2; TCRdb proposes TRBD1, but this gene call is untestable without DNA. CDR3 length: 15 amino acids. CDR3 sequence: CASSSGTGWTGELFF.

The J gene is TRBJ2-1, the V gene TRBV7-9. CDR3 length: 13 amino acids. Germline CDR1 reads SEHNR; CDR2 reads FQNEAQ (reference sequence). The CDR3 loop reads CASSFGQYNEQFF.

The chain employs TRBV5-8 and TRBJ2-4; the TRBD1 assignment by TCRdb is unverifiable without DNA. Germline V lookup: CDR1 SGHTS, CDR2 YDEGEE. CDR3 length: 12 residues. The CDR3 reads CASSGPGTGSNF.

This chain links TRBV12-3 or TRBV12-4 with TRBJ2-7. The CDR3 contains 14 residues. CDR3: CASREAGTSYEQYF.

The CDR3 sequence: CASSFTGPGYGYTF. This chain connects TRBV28 to TRBJ1-2; TCRdb names TRBD1, which stays unverified in the absence of DNA. The CDR3 contains 14 residues. Per germline, CDR1 MDHEN and CDR2 SYDVKM.

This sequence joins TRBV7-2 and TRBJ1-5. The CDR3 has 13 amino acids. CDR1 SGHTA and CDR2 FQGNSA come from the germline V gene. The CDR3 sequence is CASSLWRDQPQHF.

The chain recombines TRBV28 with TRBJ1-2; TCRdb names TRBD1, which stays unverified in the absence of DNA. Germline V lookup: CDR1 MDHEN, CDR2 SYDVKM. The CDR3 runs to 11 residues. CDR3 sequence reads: CASSSGFGYTF.

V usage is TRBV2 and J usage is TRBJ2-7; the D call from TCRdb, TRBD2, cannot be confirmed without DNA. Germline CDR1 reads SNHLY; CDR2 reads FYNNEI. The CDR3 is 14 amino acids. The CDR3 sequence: CASAGTSGTYEQYF.

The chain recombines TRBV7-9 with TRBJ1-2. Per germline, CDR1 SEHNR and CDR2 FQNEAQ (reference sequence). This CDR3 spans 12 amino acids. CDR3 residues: CASSPSPGGYTF. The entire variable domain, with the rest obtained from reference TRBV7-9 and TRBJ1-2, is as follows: DTGVSQNPRHKITKRGQNVTFRCDPISEHNRLYWYRQTLGQGPEFLTYFQNEAQLEKSRLLSDRFSAERPKGSFSTLEIQRTEQGDSAMYLCASSPSPGGYTFGSGTRLTVV.

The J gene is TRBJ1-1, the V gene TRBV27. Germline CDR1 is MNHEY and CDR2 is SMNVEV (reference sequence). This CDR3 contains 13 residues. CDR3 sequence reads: CASSPHPEPEAFF.